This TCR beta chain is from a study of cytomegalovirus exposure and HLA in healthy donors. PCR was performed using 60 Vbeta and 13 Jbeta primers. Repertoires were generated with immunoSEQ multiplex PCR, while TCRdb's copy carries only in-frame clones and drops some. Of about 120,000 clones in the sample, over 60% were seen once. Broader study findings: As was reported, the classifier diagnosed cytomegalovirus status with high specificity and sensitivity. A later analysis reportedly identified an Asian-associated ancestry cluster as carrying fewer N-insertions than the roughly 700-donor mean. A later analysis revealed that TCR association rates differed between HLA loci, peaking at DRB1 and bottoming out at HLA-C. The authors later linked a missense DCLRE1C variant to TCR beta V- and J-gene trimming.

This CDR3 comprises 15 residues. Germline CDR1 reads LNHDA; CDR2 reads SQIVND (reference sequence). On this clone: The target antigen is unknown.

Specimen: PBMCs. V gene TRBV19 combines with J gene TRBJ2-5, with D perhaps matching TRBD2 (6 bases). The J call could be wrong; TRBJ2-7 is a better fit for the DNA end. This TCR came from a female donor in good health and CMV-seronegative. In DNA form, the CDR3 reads TGTGCCAGTAGTATAGTGAGCGGGCGTATTTACGAGCAGTACTTC. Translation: CASSIVSGRIYEQYF.